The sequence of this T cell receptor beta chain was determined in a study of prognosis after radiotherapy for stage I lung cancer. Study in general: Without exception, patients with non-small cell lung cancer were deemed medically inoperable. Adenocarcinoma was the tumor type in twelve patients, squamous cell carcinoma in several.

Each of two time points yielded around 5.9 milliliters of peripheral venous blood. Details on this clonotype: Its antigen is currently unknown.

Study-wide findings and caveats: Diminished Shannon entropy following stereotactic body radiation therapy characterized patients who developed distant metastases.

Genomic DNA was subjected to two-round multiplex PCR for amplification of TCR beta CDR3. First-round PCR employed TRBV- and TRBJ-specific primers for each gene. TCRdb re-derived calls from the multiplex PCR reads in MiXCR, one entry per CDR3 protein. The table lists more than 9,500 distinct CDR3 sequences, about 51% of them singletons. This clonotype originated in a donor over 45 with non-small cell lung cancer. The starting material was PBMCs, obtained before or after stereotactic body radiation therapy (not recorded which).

In nucleotides, the CDR3 is TGTGCCAGCAGTTTAGACGGGAGCTCTGGAAACACCATATATTTT. Its protein product is CASSLDGSSGNTIYF. The chain links TRBV28 to TRBJ1-3; D not resolved. Germline CDR1 reads MDHEN; CDR2 reads SYDVKM. With 2 bases removed from V and 0 bases from J, the gap between germline ends came to 8 bases. The CDR3 consists of 15 residues.